This T cell receptor beta chain is from a study of preoperative IRX-2 immunotherapy in early breast cancer. The CDR3 is 13 residues long. Germline V CDR1 and CDR2: MNHGY, SAAAGT. About this clone: Mismatch with germline at one junction end may stem from a read error.

Treatment specified: preoperative locoregional IRX-2 cytokine immunotherapy. Samples came from a phase Ib trial of preoperative locoregional IRX-2 cytokine immunotherapy. Profiled with immunoSEQ multiplex PCR; TCRdb holds only in-frame clones, not every one. The repertoire includes 25,000 to 30,000 clones, 82% of them detected once, and around 3.1% sits in the top ten. The sequence was collected from a human donor with breast cancer. This rearrangement joins TRBV6-8 to TRBJ1-6, with D unclear. The specimen was obtained from a patient treated with IRX-2 immunotherapy. For the CDR3, the DNA is TGTGCCAGCAGGGGGAGGGAACATTCACTCCTCCACTTT. Its translation is CASRGREHSLLHF.